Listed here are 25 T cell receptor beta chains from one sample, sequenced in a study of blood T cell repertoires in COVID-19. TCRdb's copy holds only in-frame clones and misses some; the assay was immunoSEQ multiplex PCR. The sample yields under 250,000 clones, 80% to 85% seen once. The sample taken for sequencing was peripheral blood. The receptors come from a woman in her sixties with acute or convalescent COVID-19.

The CDR3 here is CASSSGRWGDTGNEQFF. The CDR3 DNA reads as TGTGCCAGCAGCTCGGGCCGGTGGGGGGATACAGGCAATGAGCAGTTCTTC. This sequence joins TRBV7-9 and TRBJ2-1; D perhaps matches TRBD2 (6 bases). Trimming cost V 4 bases and J 6 bases, with 22 bases left between them. The CDR3 is made up of 17 amino acids. Germline CDR1 is SEHNR and CDR2 is FQNEAQ (reference sequence).

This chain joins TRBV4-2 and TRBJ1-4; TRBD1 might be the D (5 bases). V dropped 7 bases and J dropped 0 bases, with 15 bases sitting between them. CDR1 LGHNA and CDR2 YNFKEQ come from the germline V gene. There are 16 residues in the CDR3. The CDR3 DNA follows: TGTGCCAGCAAGCTCACCCAGGGCGCAACTAATGAAAAACTGTTTTTT. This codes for CASKLTQGATNEKLFF.

CDR3 loop: CASSRGPGGWSTEAFF. The CDR3 bases are TGTGCCAGCAGCAGGGGGCCAGGGGGTTGGTCCACTGAAGCTTTCTTT. V gene TRBV14 combines with J gene TRBJ1-1, with TRBD1 matching over 7 bases. V dropped 5 bases and J dropped 4; count of bases not matched to a gene: 13. Germline CDR1 and CDR2: SGHDN and FVKESK. CDR3 length: 16 amino acids.

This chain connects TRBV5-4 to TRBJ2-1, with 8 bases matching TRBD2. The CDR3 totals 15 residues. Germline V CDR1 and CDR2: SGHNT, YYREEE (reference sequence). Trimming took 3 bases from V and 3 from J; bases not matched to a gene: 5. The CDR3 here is CASSSPAGDYNEQFF. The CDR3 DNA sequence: TGTGCCAGCAGCTCACCAGCGGGGGACTACAATGAGCAGTTCTTC.

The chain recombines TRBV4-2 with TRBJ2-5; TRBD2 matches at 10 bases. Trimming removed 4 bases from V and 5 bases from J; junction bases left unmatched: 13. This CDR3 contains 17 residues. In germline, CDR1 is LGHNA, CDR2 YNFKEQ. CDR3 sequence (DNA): TGTGCCAGCAGCCCCGGAGAAGCGGGGGGGCGTCGGGAGACCCAGTACTTC. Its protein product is CASSPGEAGGRRETQYF.

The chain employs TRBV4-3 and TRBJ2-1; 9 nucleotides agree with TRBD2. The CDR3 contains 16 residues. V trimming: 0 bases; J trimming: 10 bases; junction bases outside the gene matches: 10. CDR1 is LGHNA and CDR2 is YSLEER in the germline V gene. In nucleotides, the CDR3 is TGCGCCAGCAGCCAAGATAGGGCTAGCGGGGCTCGGGAGCAGTTCTTC. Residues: CASSQDRASGAREQFF.

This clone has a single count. The CDR3 bases are TGTGCCAGCAGCGACACCTGGGATGGCTACACCTTC. Its protein product is CASSDTWDGYTF. The chain carries TRBV7-9 and TRBJ1-2, with D unresolved. This CDR3 contains 12 residues. Per the germline V gene, CDR1 is SEHNR and CDR2 is FQNEAQ (reference sequence). Between the trimmed V and J ends, which lost 5 bases and 6 bases, there was a span of 10 bases.

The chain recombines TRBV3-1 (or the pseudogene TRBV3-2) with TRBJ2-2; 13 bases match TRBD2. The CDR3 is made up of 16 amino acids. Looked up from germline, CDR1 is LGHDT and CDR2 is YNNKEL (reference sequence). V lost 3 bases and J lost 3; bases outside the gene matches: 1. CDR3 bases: TGTGCCAGCAGCCAGACTAGCGGGGGGTACACCGGGGAGCTGTTTTTT. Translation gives CASSQTSGGYTGELFF.

As DNA, the CDR3 is TGTGCCAGCAGTCAGGGGCCGAACTATGGCTACACCTTC. This sequence encodes CASSQGPNYGYTF. The chain uses TRBV6-5 and TRBJ1-2, with a weak D call TRBD1 (6 bases). This CDR3 is built from 13 residues. Germline-derived CDR1 and CDR2 are MNHEY and SVGAGI. The V gene lost 5 bases and the J gene lost 2 bases, with 9 bases spanning the gap.

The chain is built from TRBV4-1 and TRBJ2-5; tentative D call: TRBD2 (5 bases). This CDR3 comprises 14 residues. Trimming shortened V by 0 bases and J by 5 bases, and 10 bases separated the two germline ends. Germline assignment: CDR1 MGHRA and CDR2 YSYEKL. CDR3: CASSQEARGETQYF. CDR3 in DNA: TGCGCCAGCAGCCAAGAGGCCAGAGGGGAGACCCAGTACTTC.

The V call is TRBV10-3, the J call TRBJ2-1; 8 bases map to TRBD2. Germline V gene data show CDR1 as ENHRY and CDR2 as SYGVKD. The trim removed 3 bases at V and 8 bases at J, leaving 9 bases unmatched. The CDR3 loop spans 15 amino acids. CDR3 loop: CAISEAPAGVDEQFF. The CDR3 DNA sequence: TGTGCCATCAGTGAAGCCCCAGCGGGGGTGGATGAGCAGTTCTTC.

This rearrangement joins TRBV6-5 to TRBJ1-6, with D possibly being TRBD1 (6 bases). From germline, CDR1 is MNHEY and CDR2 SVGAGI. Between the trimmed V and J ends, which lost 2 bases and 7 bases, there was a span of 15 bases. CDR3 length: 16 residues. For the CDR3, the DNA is TGTGCCAGCAGTTACCAATTCGGGGGGGCCAATTCACCCCTCCACTTT. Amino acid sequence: CASSYQFGGANSPLHF.

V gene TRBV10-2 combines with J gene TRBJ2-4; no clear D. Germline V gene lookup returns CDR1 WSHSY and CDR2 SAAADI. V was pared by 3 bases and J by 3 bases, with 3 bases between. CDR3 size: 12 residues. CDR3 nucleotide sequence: TGCGCCAGCAGTGACAGCAAAAACATTCAGTACTTC. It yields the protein CASSDSKNIQYF.

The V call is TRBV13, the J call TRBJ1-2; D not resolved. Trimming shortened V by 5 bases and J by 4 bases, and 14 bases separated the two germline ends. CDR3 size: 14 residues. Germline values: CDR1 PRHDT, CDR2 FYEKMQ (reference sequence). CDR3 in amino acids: CASSPGEGAYGYTF. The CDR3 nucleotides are TGTGCCAGCAGCCCAGGAGAGGGCGCCTATGGCTACACCTTC.

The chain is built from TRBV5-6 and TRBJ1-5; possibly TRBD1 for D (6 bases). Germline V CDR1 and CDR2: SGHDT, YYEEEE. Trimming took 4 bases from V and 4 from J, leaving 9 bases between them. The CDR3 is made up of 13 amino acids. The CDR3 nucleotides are TGTGCCAGCAGCCTCCAGGGGAATCAGCCCCAGCATTTT. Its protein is CASSLQGNQPQHF.

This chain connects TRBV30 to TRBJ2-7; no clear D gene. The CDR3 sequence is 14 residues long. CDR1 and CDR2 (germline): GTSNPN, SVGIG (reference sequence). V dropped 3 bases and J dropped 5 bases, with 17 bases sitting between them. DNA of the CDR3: TGTGCCTGGAGATCACGACTGTGGTCTGACGAGCAGTACTTC. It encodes CAWRSRLWSDEQYF.

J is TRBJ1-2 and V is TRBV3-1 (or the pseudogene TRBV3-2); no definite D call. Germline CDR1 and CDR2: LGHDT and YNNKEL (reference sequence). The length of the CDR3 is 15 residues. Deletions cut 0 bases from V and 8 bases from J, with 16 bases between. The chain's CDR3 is CASSQDSTGPRGYTF. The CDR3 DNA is TGTGCCAGCAGCCAAGATAGCACCGGCCCTCGAGGCTACACCTTC.

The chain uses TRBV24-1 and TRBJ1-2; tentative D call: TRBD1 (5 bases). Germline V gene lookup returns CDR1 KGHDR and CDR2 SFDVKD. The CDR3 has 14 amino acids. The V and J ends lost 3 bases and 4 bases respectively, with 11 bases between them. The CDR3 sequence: CATSDGARPYGYTF. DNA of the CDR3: TGTGCCACCAGTGATGGGGCGCGGCCCTATGGCTACACCTTC.

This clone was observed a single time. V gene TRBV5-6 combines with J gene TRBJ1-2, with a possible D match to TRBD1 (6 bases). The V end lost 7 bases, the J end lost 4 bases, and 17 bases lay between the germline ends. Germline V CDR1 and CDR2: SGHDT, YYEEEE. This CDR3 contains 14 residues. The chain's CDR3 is CASLGAEELYGYTF. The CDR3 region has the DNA TGTGCCAGCTTGGGGGCGGAAGAACTCTATGGCTACACCTTC. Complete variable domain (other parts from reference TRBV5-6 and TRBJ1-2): DAGVTQSPTHLIKTRGQQVTLRCSPKSGHDTVSWYQQALGQGPQFIFQYYEEEERQRGNFPDRFSGHQFPNYSSELNVNALLLGDSALYLCASLGAEELYGYTFGSGTRLTVV.

Written as DNA, the CDR3 is TGCGCCAGCAGCCGAACTAGCACAGATACGCAGTATTTT. It specifies CASSRTSTDTQYF. The V call is TRBV4-3, the J call TRBJ2-3; D remains ambiguous. CDR1 LGHNA and CDR2 YSLEER come from the germline V gene. The CDR3 has 13 residues. Trimming removed 4 bases from V and 0 bases from J, with 5 bases in between.

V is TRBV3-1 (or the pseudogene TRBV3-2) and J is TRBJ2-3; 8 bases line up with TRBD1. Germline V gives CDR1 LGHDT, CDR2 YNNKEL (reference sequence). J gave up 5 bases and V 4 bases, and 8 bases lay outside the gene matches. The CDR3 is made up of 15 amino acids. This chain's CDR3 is CASSPTGVFIDTQYF. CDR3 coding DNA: TGTGCCAGCAGCCCGACAGGGGTTTTCATAGATACGCAGTATTTT.

The DNA of the CDR3 is TGTGCCAGCAGCCGGACAGGGGGCGTCCAGCCCCAGCATTTT. Translated: CASSRTGGVQPQHF. The chain joins TRBV27 to TRBJ1-5; 11 positions match TRBD1. Germline V gene data show CDR1 as MNHEY and CDR2 as SMNVEV (reference sequence). The CDR3 sequence is 14 residues long. The V segment lost 6 bases and the J segment 7 bases; nucleotides outside the gene matches: 5.

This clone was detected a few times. The CDR3 nucleotides are TGCGCCAGCAGCTCCCCTAGCGAGGGCTATGAGCAGTTCTTC. It codes for CASSSPSEGYEQFF. The chain is built from TRBV5-1 and TRBJ2-1; D possibly corresponds to TRBD2 (6 bases). The CDR3 consists of 14 residues. Germline CDR1 SGHRS, CDR2 YFSETQ. The V and J ends lost 3 bases and 8 bases respectively, with 15 bases between them.

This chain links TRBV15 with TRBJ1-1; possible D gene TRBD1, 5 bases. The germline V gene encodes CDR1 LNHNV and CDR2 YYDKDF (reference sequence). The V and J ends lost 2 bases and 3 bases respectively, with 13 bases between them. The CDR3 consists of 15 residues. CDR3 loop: CATSRYGAGDTEAFF. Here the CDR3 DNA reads TGTGCCACCAGCAGATACGGAGCGGGGGACACTGAAGCTTTCTTT.

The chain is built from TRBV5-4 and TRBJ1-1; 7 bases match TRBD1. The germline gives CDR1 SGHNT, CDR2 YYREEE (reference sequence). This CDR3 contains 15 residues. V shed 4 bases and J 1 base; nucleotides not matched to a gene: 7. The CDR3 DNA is TGTGCCAGCAGCCCTAGACAGGGCGAGAACACTGAAGCTTTCTTT. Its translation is CASSPRQGENTEAFF.